The present entry profiles one T cell receptor (beta chain) with its context. MiXCR, applied by TCRdb to the RT-PCR reads, yields one record per CDR3 protein. The table shows approximately 430,000 distinct CDR3 sequences, with roughly 17% occurring only once. This entry belongs to a study of patients and donors after allogeneic stem cell transplantation. The germline V gene encodes CDR1 MNHNS and CDR2 SASEGT. The CDR3 sequence is 10 residues long. V lost 8 bases and J 2 bases, leaving 4 bases between the germline ends. The TCR comes from a human donor who was either an allogeneic HSCT recipient or a stem cell or donor lymphocyte infusion donor (not recorded which). It is not recorded whose cells these are; they may come from a transplant donor. Sequencing input: blood, either unsorted or a sorted T cell fraction (not recorded which). The rearrangement links TRBV6-1 to TRBJ2-7, with D uncertain. In DNA, the CDR3 is TGTGCCAGCTCTACCTACGAGCAGTACTTC. Translated, it gives CASSTYEQYF.